The following is a T cell receptor (beta chain) sequence with its context. What it recognizes is unknown. CDR3 length: 13 amino acids. V was pared by 4 bases and J by 5 bases, with 5 bases of the junction left unmatched. Germline CDR1 and CDR2: SGHNT and YYREEE (reference sequence). This table comes from immunoSEQ multiplex PCR, and its TCRdb copy is limited to in-frame clones, with some not included. The sample has some 70,000 clones; about 86% are singletons. This record belongs to a study of OX40 agonist ivuxolimab in advanced cancers. Study-wide background: Prior anti-PD-1, anti-PD-L1 or anti-CTLA-4 therapy did not bar entry, and 30% to 40% had some. Study-wide results and caveats: Nonresponders included some who also had low normalized T-cell clonal expansion. Circulating CD4+ and CD8+ T cells showed clonal expansion by week 6 at 0.1 to 3.0 mg/kg.

The J gene is TRBJ1-2, the V gene TRBV5-4; 7 nucleotides line up with TRBD1. This TCR came from an adult with an advanced solid tumor such as melanoma, head and neck, liver or kidney cancer. Sample: CD4+ or CD8+ T cells sorted from blood, taken in a trial of the OX40 agonist ivuxolimab. Here the CDR3 DNA reads TGTGCCAGCAGCATTGACAGGGATTATGGCTACACCTTC. It translates to CASSIDRDYGYTF.